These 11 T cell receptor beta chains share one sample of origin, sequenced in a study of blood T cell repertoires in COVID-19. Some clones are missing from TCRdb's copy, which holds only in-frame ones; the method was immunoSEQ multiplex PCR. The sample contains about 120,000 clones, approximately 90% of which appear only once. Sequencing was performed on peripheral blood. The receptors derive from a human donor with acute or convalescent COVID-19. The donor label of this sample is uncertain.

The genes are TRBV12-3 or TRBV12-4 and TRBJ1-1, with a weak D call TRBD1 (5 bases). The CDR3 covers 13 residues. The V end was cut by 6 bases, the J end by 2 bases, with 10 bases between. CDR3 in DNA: TGTGCCAGCAGGTCACAGGTTAACACTGAAGCTTTCTTT. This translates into CASRSQVNTEAFF.

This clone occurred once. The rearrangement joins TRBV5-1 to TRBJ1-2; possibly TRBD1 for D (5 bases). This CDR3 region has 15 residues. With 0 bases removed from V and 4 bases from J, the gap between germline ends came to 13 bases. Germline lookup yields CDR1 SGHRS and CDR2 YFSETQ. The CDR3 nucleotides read TGCGCCAGCAGCTTGGGGCAGGGTGTCCGCTATGGCTACACCTTC. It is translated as CASSLGQGVRYGYTF.

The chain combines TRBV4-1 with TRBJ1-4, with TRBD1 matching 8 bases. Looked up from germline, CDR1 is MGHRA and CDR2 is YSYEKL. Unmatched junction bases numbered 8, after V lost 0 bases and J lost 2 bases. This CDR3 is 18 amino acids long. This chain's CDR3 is CASSQDRTGLTTNEKLFF. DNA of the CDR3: TGCGCCAGCAGCCAAGATAGGACAGGGTTGACTACTAATGAAAAACTGTTTTTT.

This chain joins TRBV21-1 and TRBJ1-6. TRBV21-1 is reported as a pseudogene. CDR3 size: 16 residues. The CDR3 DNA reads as TGTGCCAGCAGCAAAGCCCGAGTACCATATAATTCACCCCTCCACTTT. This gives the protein CASSKARVPYNSPLHF.

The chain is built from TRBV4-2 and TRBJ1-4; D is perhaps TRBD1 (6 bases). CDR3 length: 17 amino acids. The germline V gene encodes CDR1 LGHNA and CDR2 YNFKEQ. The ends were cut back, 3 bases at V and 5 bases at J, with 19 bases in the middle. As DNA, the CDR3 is TGTGCCAGCAGCCAGCCACGGCTACAGGGTGCGAATGAAAAACTGTTTTTT. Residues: CASSQPRLQGANEKLFF.

This CDR3 is CASSMYRAPGEPQHF. CDR3 coding DNA: TGTGCCAGTAGTATGTACAGGGCCCCAGGGGAGCCCCAGCATTTT. The rearrangement joins TRBV19 to TRBJ1-5; maybe TRBD1 (6 bases). Germline V gene data show CDR1 as LNHDA and CDR2 as SQIVND (reference sequence). V was trimmed by 3 bases and J by 8 bases, leaving 17 bases between them. The length of the CDR3 is 15 residues.

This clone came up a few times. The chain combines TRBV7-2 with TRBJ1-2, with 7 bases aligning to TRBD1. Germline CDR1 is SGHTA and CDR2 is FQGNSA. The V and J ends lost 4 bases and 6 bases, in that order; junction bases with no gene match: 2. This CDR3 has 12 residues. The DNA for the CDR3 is TGTGCCAGCAGCTACGACAGGGATGGCTACACCTTC. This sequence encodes CASSYDRDGYTF.

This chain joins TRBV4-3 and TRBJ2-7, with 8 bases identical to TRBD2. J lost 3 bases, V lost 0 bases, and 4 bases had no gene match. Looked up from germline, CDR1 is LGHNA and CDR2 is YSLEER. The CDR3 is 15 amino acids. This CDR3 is CASSQEGTRGYEQYF. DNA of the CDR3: TGCGCCAGCAGCCAAGAGGGGACTAGGGGCTACGAGCAGTACTTC.

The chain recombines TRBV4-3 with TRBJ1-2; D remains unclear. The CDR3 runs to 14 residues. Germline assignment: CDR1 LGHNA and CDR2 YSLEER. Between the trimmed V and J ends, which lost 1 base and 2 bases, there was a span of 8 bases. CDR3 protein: CASSQVGGNYGYTF. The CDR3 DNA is TGCGCCAGCAGCCAAGTAGGCGGAAACTATGGCTACACCTTC.

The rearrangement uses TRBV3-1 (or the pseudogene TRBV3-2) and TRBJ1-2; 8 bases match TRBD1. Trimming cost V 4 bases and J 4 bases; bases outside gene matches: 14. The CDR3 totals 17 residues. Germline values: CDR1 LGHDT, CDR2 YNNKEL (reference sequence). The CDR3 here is CASSPGQGAPLIYGYTF. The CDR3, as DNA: TGTGCCAGCAGCCCAGGCCAGGGGGCGCCTTTAATCTATGGCTACACCTTC.

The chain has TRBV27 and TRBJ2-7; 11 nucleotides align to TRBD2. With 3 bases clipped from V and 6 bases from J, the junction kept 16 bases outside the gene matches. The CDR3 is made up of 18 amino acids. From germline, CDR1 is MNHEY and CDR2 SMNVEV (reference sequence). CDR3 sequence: CASSFKVSCLAGGCEQYF. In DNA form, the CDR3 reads TGTGCCAGCAGTTTCAAAGTTTCATGTCTAGCGGGGGGTTGCGAGCAGTACTTC.